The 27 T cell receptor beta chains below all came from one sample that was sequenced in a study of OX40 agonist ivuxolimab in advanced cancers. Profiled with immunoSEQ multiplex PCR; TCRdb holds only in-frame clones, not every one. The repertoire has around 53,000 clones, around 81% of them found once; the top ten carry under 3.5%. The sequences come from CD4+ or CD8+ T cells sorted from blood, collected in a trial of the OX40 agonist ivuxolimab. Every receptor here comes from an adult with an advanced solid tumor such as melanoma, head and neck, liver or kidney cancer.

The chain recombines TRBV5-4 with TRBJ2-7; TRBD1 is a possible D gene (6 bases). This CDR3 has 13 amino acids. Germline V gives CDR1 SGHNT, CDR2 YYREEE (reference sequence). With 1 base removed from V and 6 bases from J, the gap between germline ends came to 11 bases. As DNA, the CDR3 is TGTGCCAGCAGCTTGACAGGGTCAATCGAGCAGTACTTC. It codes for CASSLTGSIEQYF.

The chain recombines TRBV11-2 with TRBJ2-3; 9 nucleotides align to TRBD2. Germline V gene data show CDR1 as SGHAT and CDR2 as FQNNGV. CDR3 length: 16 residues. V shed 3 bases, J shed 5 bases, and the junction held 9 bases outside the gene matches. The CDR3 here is CASSFFAGGQRDTQYF. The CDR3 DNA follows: TGTGCCAGCAGCTTCTTCGCGGGAGGGCAAAGAGATACGCAGTATTTT.

The chain's CDR3 is CASSQDQRGEVGYTF. As DNA, the CDR3 is TGTGCCAGCAGCCAAGATCAAAGAGGGGAAGTTGGCTACACCTTC. The rearrangement uses TRBV14 and TRBJ1-2; tentatively, D is TRBD1 (5 bases). This CDR3 is built from 15 residues. Germline lookup yields CDR1 SGHDN and CDR2 FVKESK. V was trimmed by 0 bases and J by 7 bases, leaving 15 bases between them.

The CDR3 DNA reads TGTGCCAGCAGGGCATCGGTTACCTACGAGCAGTACTTC. Its translation: CASRASVTYEQYF. The chain has TRBV6-5 and TRBJ2-7; unclear D gene. The ends were cut back, 6 bases at V and 2 bases at J, with 11 bases in the middle. This CDR3 has 13 residues. Looked up from germline, CDR1 is MNHEY and CDR2 is SVGAGI.

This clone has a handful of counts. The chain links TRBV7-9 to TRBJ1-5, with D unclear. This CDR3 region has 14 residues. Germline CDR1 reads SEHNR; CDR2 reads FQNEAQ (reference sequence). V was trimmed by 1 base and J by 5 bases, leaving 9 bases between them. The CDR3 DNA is TGTGCCAGCAGCTTAGAAGGCGGTTATCAGCCCCAGCATTTT. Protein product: CASSLEGGYQPQHF.

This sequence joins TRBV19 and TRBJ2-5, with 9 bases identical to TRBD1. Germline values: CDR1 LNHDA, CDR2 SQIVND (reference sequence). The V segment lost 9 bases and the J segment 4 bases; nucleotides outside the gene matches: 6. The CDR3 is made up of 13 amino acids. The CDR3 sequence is CASTQGAGETQYF. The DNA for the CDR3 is TGTGCCAGCACACAGGGGGCTGGAGAGACCCAGTACTTC.

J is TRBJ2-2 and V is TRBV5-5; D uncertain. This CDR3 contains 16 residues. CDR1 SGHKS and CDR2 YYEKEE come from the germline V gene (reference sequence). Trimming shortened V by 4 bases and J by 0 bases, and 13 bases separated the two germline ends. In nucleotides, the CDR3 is TGTGCCAGCAGCCAGACTCCCCAAGCGAACACCGGGGAGCTGTTTTTT. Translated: CASSQTPQANTGELFF.

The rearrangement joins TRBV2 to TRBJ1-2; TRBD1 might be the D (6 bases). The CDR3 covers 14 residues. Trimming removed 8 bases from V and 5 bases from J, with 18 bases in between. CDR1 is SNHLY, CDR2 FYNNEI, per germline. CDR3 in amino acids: CASSWGGEGYGYTF. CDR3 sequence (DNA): TGTGCCAGCTCCTGGGGGGGCGAAGGGTATGGCTACACCTTC.

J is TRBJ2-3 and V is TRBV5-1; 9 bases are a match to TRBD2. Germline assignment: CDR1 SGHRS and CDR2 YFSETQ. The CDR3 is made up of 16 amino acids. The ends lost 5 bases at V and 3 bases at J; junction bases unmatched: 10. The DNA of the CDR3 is TGCGCCAGCAGAAACAGGGTAGCGGGGGATACAGATACGCAGTATTTT. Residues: CASRNRVAGDTDTQYF.

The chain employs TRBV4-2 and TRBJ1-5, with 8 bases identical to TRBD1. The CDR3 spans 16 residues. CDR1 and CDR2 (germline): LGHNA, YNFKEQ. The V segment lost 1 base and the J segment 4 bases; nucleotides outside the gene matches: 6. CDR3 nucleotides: TGTGCCAGCAGCCAAGTACAGGGACAGGAAAATCAGCCCCAGCATTTT. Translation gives CASSQVQGQENQPQHF.

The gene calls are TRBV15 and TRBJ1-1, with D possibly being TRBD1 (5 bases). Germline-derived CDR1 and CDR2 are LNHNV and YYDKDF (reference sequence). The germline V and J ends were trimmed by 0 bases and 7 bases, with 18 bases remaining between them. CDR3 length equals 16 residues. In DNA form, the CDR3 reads TGTGCCACCAGCAGAGATATGGCGCGATTCAGGGTTGAAGCTTTCTTT. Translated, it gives CATSRDMARFRVEAFF.

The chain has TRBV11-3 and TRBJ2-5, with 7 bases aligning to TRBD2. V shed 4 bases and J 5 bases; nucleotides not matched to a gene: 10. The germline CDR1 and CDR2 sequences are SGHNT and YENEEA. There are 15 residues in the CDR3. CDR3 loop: CASSSPRGERETQYF. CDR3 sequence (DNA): TGTGCCAGCAGCTCCCCTCGGGGGGAGAGGGAGACCCAGTACTTC. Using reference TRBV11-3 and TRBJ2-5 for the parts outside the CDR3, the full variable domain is EAGVVQSPRYKIIEKKQPVAFWCNPISGHNTLYWYLQNLGQGPELLIRYENEEAVDDSQLPKDRFSAERLKGVDSTLKIQPAELGDSAVYLCASSSPRGERETQYFGPGTRLLVL.

The CDR3 DNA sequence: TGTGCCAGCTCACCTAGACAAGGTACGCAGTATTTT. Translation: CASSPRQGTQYF. The chain uses TRBV18 and TRBJ2-3; D ambiguous. The V end was cut by 3 bases, the J end by 8 bases, with 9 bases between. The CDR3 spans 12 residues. Germline CDR1 KGHSH, CDR2 LQKENI.

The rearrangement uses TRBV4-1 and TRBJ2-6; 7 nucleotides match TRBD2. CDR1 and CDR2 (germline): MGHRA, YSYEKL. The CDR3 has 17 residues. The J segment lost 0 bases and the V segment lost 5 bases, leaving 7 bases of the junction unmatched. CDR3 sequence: CASSVGRTSSGANVLTF. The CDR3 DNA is TGCGCCAGCAGCGTCGGGAGGACGAGCTCTGGGGCCAACGTCCTGACTTTC.

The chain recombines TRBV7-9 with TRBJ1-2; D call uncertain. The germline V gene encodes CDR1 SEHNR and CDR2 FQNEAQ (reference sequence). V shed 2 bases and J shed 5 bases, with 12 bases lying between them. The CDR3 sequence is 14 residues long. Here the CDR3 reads CASSLHIWPYGYTF. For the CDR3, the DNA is TGTGCCAGCAGCTTACACATTTGGCCATATGGCTACACCTTC.

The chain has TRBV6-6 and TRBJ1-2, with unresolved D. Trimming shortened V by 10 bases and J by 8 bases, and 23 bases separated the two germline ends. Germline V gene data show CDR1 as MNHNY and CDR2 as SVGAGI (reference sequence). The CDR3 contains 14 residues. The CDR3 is CATTVDNGVGGYTF. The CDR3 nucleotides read TGTGCCACCACAGTTGACAATGGGGTAGGCGGCTACACCTTC.

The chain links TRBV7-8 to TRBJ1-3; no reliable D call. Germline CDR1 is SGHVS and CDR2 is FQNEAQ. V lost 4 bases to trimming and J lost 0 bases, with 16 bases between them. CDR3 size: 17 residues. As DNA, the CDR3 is TGTGCCAGCAGCTCCCCTAGCAGACGTTCCTCTGGAAACACCATATATTTT. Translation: CASSSPSRRSSGNTIYF.

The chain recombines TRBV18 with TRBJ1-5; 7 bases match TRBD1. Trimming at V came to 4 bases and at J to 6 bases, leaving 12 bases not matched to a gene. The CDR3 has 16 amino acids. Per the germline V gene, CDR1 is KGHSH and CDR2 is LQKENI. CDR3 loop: CASSHPHTGEGQPQHF. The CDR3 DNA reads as TGTGCCAGCTCACACCCCCACACAGGGGAGGGTCAGCCCCAGCATTTT.

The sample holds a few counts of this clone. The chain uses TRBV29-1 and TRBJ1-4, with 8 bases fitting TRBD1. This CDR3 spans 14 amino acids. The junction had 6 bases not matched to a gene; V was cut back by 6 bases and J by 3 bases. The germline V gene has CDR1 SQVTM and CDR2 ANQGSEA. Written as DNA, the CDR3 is TGCAGCGTCGCCCGACAGGGGCCTAATGAAAAACTGTTTTTT. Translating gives CSVARQGPNEKLFF.

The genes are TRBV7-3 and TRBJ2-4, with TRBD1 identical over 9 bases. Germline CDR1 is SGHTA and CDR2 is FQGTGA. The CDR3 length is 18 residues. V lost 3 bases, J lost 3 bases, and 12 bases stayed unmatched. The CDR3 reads CASSLMLTGGKGKNIQYF. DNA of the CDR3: TGTGCCAGCAGCTTGATGCTAACAGGGGGCAAGGGCAAAAACATTCAGTACTTC.

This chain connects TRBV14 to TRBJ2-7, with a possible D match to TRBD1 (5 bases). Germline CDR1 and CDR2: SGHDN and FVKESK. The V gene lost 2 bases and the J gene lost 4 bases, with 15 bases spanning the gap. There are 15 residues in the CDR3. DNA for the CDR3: TGTGCCAGCAGCCAAATCAGGGCGCCGTGGTACGAGCAGTACTTC. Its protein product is CASSQIRAPWYEQYF.

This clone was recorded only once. CDR3 nucleotides: TGTGCCAGCAGCTTTATGACCTACGAGCAGTACTTC. Translating it yields CASSFMTYEQYF. This chain links TRBV5-6 with TRBJ2-7, with D uncertain. V was clipped by 2 bases and J by 2 bases, with 5 bases between them. The germline gives CDR1 SGHDT, CDR2 YYEEEE. CDR3 length equals 12 residues. The entire variable domain, with the rest obtained from reference TRBV5-6 and TRBJ2-7, is as follows: DAGVTQSPTHLIKTRGQQVTLRCSPKSGHDTVSWYQQALGQGPQFIFQYYEEEERQRGNFPDRFSGHQFPNYSSELNVNALLLGDSALYLCASSFMTYEQYFGPGTRLTVT.

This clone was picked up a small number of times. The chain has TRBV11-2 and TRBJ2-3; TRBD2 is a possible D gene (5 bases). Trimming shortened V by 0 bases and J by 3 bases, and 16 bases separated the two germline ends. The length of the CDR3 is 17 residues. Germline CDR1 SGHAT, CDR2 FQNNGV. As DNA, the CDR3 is TGTGCCAGCAGCTTAGACGGGGAACGAGGCTGGACAGATACGCAGTATTTT. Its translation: CASSLDGERGWTDTQYF.

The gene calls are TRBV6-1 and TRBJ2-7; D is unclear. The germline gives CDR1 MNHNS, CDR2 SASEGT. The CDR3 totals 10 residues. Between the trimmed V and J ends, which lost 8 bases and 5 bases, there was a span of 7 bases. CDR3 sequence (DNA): TGTGCCAGCGGTCGGGACGAGCAGTACTTC. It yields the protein CASGRDEQYF.

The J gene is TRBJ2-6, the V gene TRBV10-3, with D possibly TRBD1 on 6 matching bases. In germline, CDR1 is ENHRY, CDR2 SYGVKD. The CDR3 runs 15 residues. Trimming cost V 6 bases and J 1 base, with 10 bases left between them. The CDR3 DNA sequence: TGTGCCATCAGCTCTAGGGGGTCTGGGGCCAACGTCCTGACTTTC. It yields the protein CAISSRGSGANVLTF.

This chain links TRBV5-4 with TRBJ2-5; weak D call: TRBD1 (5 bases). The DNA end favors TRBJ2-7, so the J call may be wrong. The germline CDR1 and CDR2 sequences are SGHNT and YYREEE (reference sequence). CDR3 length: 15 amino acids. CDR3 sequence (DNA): TGTGCCAGCAGCTTCCGGCAGGGCGTTACCTACGAGCAGTACTTC. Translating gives CASSFRQGVTYEQYF.

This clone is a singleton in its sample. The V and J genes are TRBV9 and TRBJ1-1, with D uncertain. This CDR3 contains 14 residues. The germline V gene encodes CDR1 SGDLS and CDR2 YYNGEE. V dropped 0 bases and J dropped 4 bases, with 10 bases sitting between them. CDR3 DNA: TGTGCCAGCAGCGTAGGGGCCGAAGTCACTGAAGCTTTCTTT. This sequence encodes CASSVGAEVTEAFF.